This note documents a single TCR beta chain sequence. Antigen: not known. The data belong to a study of OX40 agonist ivuxolimab in advanced cancers. The study's findings and limits: CD4+ and CD8+ T cells in blood underwent clonal expansion by week 6 at 0.1 to 3.0 mg/kg.

The CDR3 runs to 16 residues. CDR1 is SGHVS and CDR2 is FNYEAQ in the germline V gene. V lost 4 bases to trimming and J lost 4 bases; unmatched junction nucleotides: 7. Produced via immunoSEQ multiplex PCR; TCRdb's table is partial and in-frame only. The repertoire includes about 100,000 clones, roughly 93% of them detected once, and 0.6% to 0.75% sits in the top ten. V is TRBV7-6 and J is TRBJ2-7; 13 nucleotides align to TRBD2. The clonotype comes from an adult with an advanced solid tumor such as melanoma, head and neck, liver or kidney cancer. The sequencing used CD4+ or CD8+ T cells sorted from blood, collected in a trial of the OX40 agonist ivuxolimab. This chain's CDR3 is CASSSGTSGIPYEQYF. The CDR3 bases are TGTGCCAGCAGCTCCGGGACTAGCGGGATACCTTACGAGCAGTACTTC.